The 21 T cell receptor beta chains below were found in one sample sequenced in a study of spatial heterogeneity in lung cancer. Their antigens remain unidentified. TCRdb re-called the 5' RACE reads with MiXCR, one entry per CDR3 protein. The profile shows around 20,000 distinct CDR3 sequences, roughly 7.3% of them singletons. Points from the study as a whole: Intratumoral expanded alpha and beta TCR counts were found to track tumor mutation counts.

Time point defined: sample taken at primary tumor resection. The specimen comprised lung tumor tissue, sampled at surgery. Source of these receptors: a female donor with early-stage non-small cell lung cancer.

This chain links TRBV5-1 with TRBJ2-2; tentative D call: TRBD2 (5 bases). Looked up from germline, CDR1 is SGHRS and CDR2 is YFSETQ. CDR3 length equals 13 residues. Trimming took 4 bases from V and 7 from J, leaving 11 bases between them. The CDR3 here is CASSIEGVGELFF. CDR3 DNA sequence: TGCGCCAGCAGCATTGAGGGAGTCGGGGAGCTGTTTTTT.

In this sample, this clonotype turned up a few times. The chain is built from TRBV27 and TRBJ1-4; 8 bases are a match to TRBD1. This CDR3 comprises 14 residues. The trim removed 3 bases at V and 6 bases at J, leaving 3 bases unmatched. The germline CDR1 and CDR2 sequences are MNHEY and SMNVEV (reference sequence). For the CDR3, the DNA is TGTGCCAGCAGTTTGTCAGGGGGCTATGAAAAACTGTTTTTT. This translates into CASSLSGGYEKLFF.

This clonotype is medium-sized (0.01 to 0.1%). The J gene is TRBJ2-4, the V gene TRBV7-2, with TRBD2 matching 10 bases. V trimming: 7 bases; J trimming: 4 bases; junction bases outside the gene matches: 10. The CDR3 is 16 residues long. Germline V gene lookup returns CDR1 SGHTA and CDR2 FQGNSA. CDR3 protein: CASTIIGLAAKNIQYF. The CDR3 nucleotides are TGTGCCAGCACCATTATCGGACTAGCGGCTAAAAACATTCAGTACTTC.

This clonotype was seen repeatedly, ten times or more. A read error may produce the germline difference seen at one junction end. The rearrangement uses TRBV6-1 and TRBJ2-3; 7 bases are shared with TRBD2. Germline V gene data show CDR1 as MNHNS and CDR2 as SASEGT. The CDR3 consists of 15 residues. CDR3 residues: CASSKAGLSTDTQYF. As DNA, the CDR3 is TGTGCCAGCAGTAAAGCGGGGCTCAGCACAGATACGCAGTATTTT.

This clonotype was seen many times. The genes are TRBV29-1 and TRBJ2-3; 7 nucleotides align to TRBD1. V trimming: 4 bases; J trimming: 2 bases; junction bases outside the gene matches: 9. This CDR3 spans 15 amino acids. Germline CDR1 is SQVTM and CDR2 is ANQGSEA. CDR3 in DNA: TGCAGCGTTGTGGGGACAGCCTCCACCACAGATACGCAGTATTTT. Amino acids: CSVVGTASTTDTQYF.

This clonotype was found many times. The chain carries TRBV2 and TRBJ1-1, with D possibly TRBD1 on 5 matching bases. V gave up 6 bases and J gave up 6 bases, with 17 bases separating them. Germline lookup yields CDR1 SNHLY and CDR2 FYNNEI. The CDR3 is 14 residues long. CDR3 bases: TGTGCCAGCAGACCTGGGACGGCGTACCCTGAAGCTTTCTTT. Translation: CASRPGTAYPEAFF.

This clonotype was observed many times. The chain joins TRBV5-1 to TRBJ2-3; D gene ambiguous. In germline, CDR1 is SGHRS, CDR2 YFSETQ. V was trimmed by 2 bases and J by 6 bases, leaving 13 bases between them. This CDR3 has 14 residues. The chain's CDR3 is CASSLSRQMDTQYF. The DNA for the CDR3 is TGCGCCAGCAGCTTAAGCAGGCAGATGGATACGCAGTATTTT.

This clonotype occurred a few times. The chain employs TRBV5-1 and TRBJ2-7, with D possibly being TRBD1 (7 bases). There are 14 residues in the CDR3. Looked up from germline, CDR1 is SGHRS and CDR2 is YFSETQ. Between the trimmed V and J ends, which lost 3 bases and 3 bases, there was a span of 13 bases. CDR3 in DNA: TGCGCCAGCAGCTGGGGGGACAGCCTCTACGAGCAGTACTTC. This encodes CASSWGDSLYEQYF.

This clonotype is medium-sized (0.01 to 0.1%). The chain links TRBV20-1 to TRBJ2-7; D is ambiguous. Germline assignment: CDR1 DFQATT and CDR2 SNEGSKA (reference sequence). This CDR3 has 13 residues. The V and J ends lost 3 bases and 4 bases respectively, with 13 bases between them. The CDR3 region is CSASYGFEYEQYF. CDR3 in DNA: TGCAGTGCTAGCTACGGTTTTGAATACGAGCAGTACTTC.

This clonotype was counted at least ten times. V is TRBV7-8 and J is TRBJ2-3; D may match TRBD1 or TRBD2 (5 bases each). The CDR3 is 16 amino acids. The germline CDR1 and CDR2 sequences are SGHVS and FQNEAQ. V lost 7 bases and J lost 2, with 19 bases in between. This chain's CDR3 is CASTLRVGVLTDTQYF. The CDR3 DNA reads as TGTGCCAGCACCCTCAGGGTCGGGGTACTCACAGATACGCAGTATTTT.

This clonotype was counted only a few times. J is TRBJ1-6 and V is TRBV5-8; 7 nucleotides match TRBD1. The germline V gene has CDR1 SGHTS and CDR2 YDEGEE. The CDR3 runs 14 residues. J lost 4 bases, V lost 3 bases, and 1 base had no gene match. The CDR3 nucleotides are TGTGCCAGCAGCTCCAGGGGGTATAATTCACCCCTCCACTTT. Its protein product is CASSSRGYNSPLHF.

This clonotype occurred many times. The chain recombines TRBV7-9 with TRBJ1-1; a possible D gene is TRBD1 (5 bases). The V gene lost 1 base and the J gene lost 1 base, with 10 bases spanning the gap. The CDR3 is made up of 15 amino acids. The germline V gene has CDR1 SEHNR and CDR2 FQNEAQ (reference sequence). CDR3 DNA: TGTGCCAGCAGCTTAGGGGCAGGGACGAACACTGAAGCTTTCTTT. It codes for CASSLGAGTNTEAFF.

This clonotype was recorded at least ten times. The gene calls are TRBV29-1 and TRBJ2-2, with D perhaps matching TRBD1 (7 bases). Looked up from germline, CDR1 is SQVTM and CDR2 is ANQGSEA. The CDR3 spans 15 residues. CDR3 DNA: TGCTCTTCCCTAGGCAGGGGGGCCAACACCGGGGAGCTGTTTTTT. As protein: CSSLGRGANTGELFF.

This clonotype was found many times. The V gene is TRBV27, the J gene TRBJ2-7; 11 bases are shared with TRBD2. V lost 8 bases to trimming and J lost 2 bases; unmatched junction nucleotides: 8. Germline V lookup: CDR1 MNHEY, CDR2 SMNVEV (reference sequence). This CDR3 has 15 residues. CDR3 in amino acids: CASLGTSGHPYEQYF. The CDR3 bases are TGTGCCAGCCTTGGGACTAGCGGTCACCCCTACGAGCAGTACTTC.

With respect to this clonotype: This sequence may be a read error, since a much larger clone differs from it by one base. CDR3 amino acids: CASSLPRTQKTQYF. The CDR3 DNA sequence: TGTGCCAGCAGCCTCCCCCGGACCCAAAAGACCCAGTACTTC. The rearrangement joins TRBV9 to TRBJ2-5; D is undetermined. CDR1 and CDR2 (germline): SGDLS, YYNGEE. The CDR3 runs to 14 residues.

This clonotype was counted ten times or more. The V and J genes are TRBV12-3 or TRBV12-4 and TRBJ2-5, with D hard to call. The germline V and J ends were trimmed by 0 bases and 14 bases, with 16 bases remaining between them. The CDR3 runs 13 residues. CDR3 DNA: TGTGCCAGCAGTTTAGCGGCAGACCTATATTATTACTTC. Amino acids: CASSLAADLYYYF.

At least ten counts were recorded for this clonotype. The chain joins TRBV11-2 to TRBJ2-7; D is tentatively TRBD1 or TRBD2 (5 bases each). The V gene's germline CDR1 is SGHAT and CDR2 FQNNGV. The CDR3 consists of 14 residues. The CDR3: CAPECSGLSYEQYF. The CDR3 nucleotides read TGTGCTCCGGAGTGTTCGGGGCTTTCCTACGAGCAGTACTTC.

This clonotype was counted at least ten times. The CDR3 spells CASRGQGSGANVLTF. DNA for the CDR3: TGTGCCAGTAGAGGACAGGGCTCTGGGGCCAACGTCCTGACTTTC. The chain joins TRBV19 to TRBJ2-6; 8 bases are shared with TRBD1. Per germline, CDR1 LNHDA and CDR2 SQIVND (reference sequence). The CDR3 length is 15 residues. The J segment lost 0 bases and the V segment lost 6 bases, leaving 1 base of the junction unmatched. Based on the CDR3 plus reference TRBV19 and TRBJ2-6, the full variable domain is DGGITQSPKYLFRKEGQNVTLSCEQNLNHDAMYWYRQDPGQGLRLIYYSQIVNDFQKGDIAEGYSVSREKKESFPLTVTSAQKNPTAFYLCASRGQGSGANVLTFGAGSRLTVL.

This clonotype was seen at least ten times. The V call is TRBV13, the J call TRBJ1-4; the match to TRBD1 covers 7 bases. V shed 5 bases and J 7 bases; nucleotides not matched to a gene: 7. Per the germline V gene, CDR1 is PRHDT and CDR2 is FYEKMQ (reference sequence). The CDR3 contains 14 residues. DNA for the CDR3: TGTGCCAGCAGCCAATGGGACAGCGGTGAAAAACTGTTTTTT. This codes for CASSQWDSGEKLFF.

This clonotype was counted at least ten times. The V call is TRBV20-1, the J call TRBJ2-3, with D perhaps matching TRBD1 or TRBD2 (5 bases each). The germline V and J ends were trimmed by 0 bases and 1 base, with 8 bases remaining between them. From germline, CDR1 is DFQATT and CDR2 SNEGSKA (reference sequence). The CDR3 consists of 14 residues. The CDR3 bases are TGCAGTGCTAGAGAGGGGGAAGGCACAGATACGCAGTATTTT. Translation gives CSAREGEGTDTQYF.

This clonotype was found many times. The V and J genes are TRBV25-1 and TRBJ1-1; D unclear. Germline V CDR1 and CDR2: MGHDK, SYGVNS. The CDR3 extends over 15 amino acids. V shed 1 base and J shed 3 bases, with 12 bases lying between them. Here the CDR3 DNA reads TGTGCCAGCAGTGAATCTGGCGGAACATACACTGAAGCTTTCTTT. Translating it yields CASSESGGTYTEAFF.